Shown below are 28 T cell receptor beta chains from a single sample sequenced in a study of blood T cells in healthy people across ages. A second PCR of about 7 to 11 cycles used a sample-barcoded 5' primer and a J-beta primer mix. A single record per CDR3 protein comes from TCRdb applying MiXCR to the 5' RACE reads. The sample lists fewer than 800,000 distinct CDR3 sequences, roughly 21% occurring once. Source material: blood. The source of these receptors is a man aged 65 to 85 in good health.

The chain combines TRBV7-2 with TRBJ1-1; D unresolved. Trimming cost V 5 bases and J 4 bases, with 11 bases left between them. CDR1 and CDR2 from the germline V gene are SGHTA and FQGNSA. This CDR3 contains 13 residues. Written as DNA, the CDR3 is TGTGCCAGCAGCCCCCAACTGCGCACTGAAGCTTTCTTT. It specifies CASSPQLRTEAFF.

The V call is TRBV29-1, the J call TRBJ1-4, with unresolved D. This CDR3 region has 13 residues. The V gene lost 4 bases and the J gene lost 4 bases, with 10 bases spanning the gap. In germline, CDR1 is SQVTM, CDR2 ANQGSEA. The CDR3 region has the DNA TGCAGCGTTGGGGATAGGTTTAATGAAAAACTGTTTTTT. Translating gives CSVGDRFNEKLFF.

This clonotype was counted only a few times. One junction end disagrees with the germline gene, perhaps due to a read error. The V and J genes are TRBV24-1 and TRBJ2-3; D perhaps matches TRBD2 (5 bases). The CDR3 spans 15 residues. Per the germline V gene, CDR1 is KGHDR and CDR2 is SFDVKD. The CDR3 reads CATGEWTGSTDTQYF. The CDR3 DNA follows: TGTGCCACCGGTGAGTGGACGGGGTCCACAGATACACAGTATTTT.

Comments on this clonotype: A much more abundant neighbour one base away suggests this may be a read error. V and J are TRBV2 and TRBJ2-5; possibly TRBD1 for D (6 bases). The last part of the DNA fits TRBJ2-1 better; the J call may be wrong. Germline V gene lookup returns CDR1 SNHLY and CDR2 FYNNEI. The CDR3 runs 14 residues. CDR3 residues: CASSQGGGWNEQFF. CDR3 nucleotides: TGTGCCAGCAGTCAAGGGGGTGGATGGAATGAGCAGTTCTTC.

The rearrangement links TRBV29-1 to TRBJ2-1; D is ambiguous. CDR3 size: 14 residues. V lost 8 bases and J 6 bases, leaving 20 bases between the germline ends. The germline V gene has CDR1 SQVTM and CDR2 ANQGSEA. The CDR3 DNA reads TGCAGCACTGAAATTGGCGCAGGAGCCAATGAGCAGTTCTTC. Translated, it gives CSTEIGAGANEQFF.

This clonotype was observed a handful of times. The gene calls are TRBV19 and TRBJ2-5, with a possible D match to TRBD1 (6 bases). The CDR3 is 11 amino acids. CDR1 and CDR2 from the germline V gene are LNHDA and SQIVND (reference sequence). Trimming left V 11 bases short and J 5 bases short, with 12 bases between. In nucleotides, the CDR3 is TGTGCCGCAGGGGCATCGGAGACCCAGTACTTC. This translates into CAAGASETQYF.

This clonotype came up many times. V usage is TRBV15 and J usage is TRBJ2-2; 7 bases fit TRBD2. With V trimmed by 11 bases and J by 10 bases, 16 bases remained unmatched. CDR1 and CDR2 from the germline V gene are LNHNV and YYDKDF (reference sequence). The CDR3 length is 14 residues. Here the CDR3 reads CASSSGTTFEELFF. The DNA of the CDR3 is TGTGCCTCTTCCTCCGGGACTACCTTCGAGGAGCTGTTTTTT.

Only a few counts were recorded for this clonotype. The gene calls are TRBV24-1 and TRBJ1-5; no firm D call. Trimming took 1 base from V and 1 from J, leaving 1 base between them. The CDR3 extends over 13 amino acids. Germline CDR1 and CDR2: KGHDR and SFDVKD. The CDR3 protein is CATSDLSNQPQHF. CDR3 sequence (DNA): TGTGCCACCAGTGATTTAAGCAATCAGCCCCAGCATTTT.

This chain joins TRBV18 and TRBJ2-2, with D perhaps matching TRBD2 (5 bases). Trimming removed 6 bases at V and 3 bases at J, with 11 bases between. The CDR3 spans 14 residues. Per the germline V gene, CDR1 is KGHSH and CDR2 is LQKENI. The chain's CDR3 is CASSRTEYTGELFF. The CDR3 nucleotides read TGTGCCAGCTCGAGGACTGAATACACCGGGGAGCTGTTTTTT.

With respect to this clonotype: Its ends do not fully match the called genes, so a read error is possible. V gene TRBV10-3 combines with J gene TRBJ2-2; D is tentatively TRBD1 or TRBD2 (6 bases each). In germline, CDR1 is ENHRY, CDR2 SYGVKD. This CDR3 has 14 residues. CDR3 DNA sequence: TGTGCCATCGGTGATCGCGGGACAACCGGGGAGCTGTTTTTT. Translation: CAIGDRGTTGELFF.

In its sample, this clonotype was seen once. This rearrangement joins TRBV7-3 to TRBJ2-1; no clear D. This CDR3 region has 14 residues. Trimming stripped 5 bases from V and 5 bases from J, with 13 bases between. In germline, CDR1 is SGHTA, CDR2 FQGTGA. The CDR3 sequence is CASSQSPGNNEQFF. CDR3 bases: TGTGCCAGCAGCCAAAGTCCTGGGAACAATGAGCAGTTCTTC.

The table lists this clonotype with a few counts. This rearrangement joins TRBV5-1 to TRBJ2-7; D is uncertain. Trimming left V 4 bases short and J 4 bases short, with 18 bases between. Germline lookup yields CDR1 SGHRS and CDR2 YFSETQ. CDR3 length: 15 residues. The CDR3 bases are TGCGCCAGCAGCATCTCTACGGACCCTCGGTACGAGCAGTACTTC. Protein sequence: CASSISTDPRYEQYF.

The chain joins TRBV5-1 to TRBJ2-2, with 12 bases lining up with TRBD2. Trimming cost V 2 bases and J 4 bases; bases outside gene matches: 3. The CDR3 runs to 16 residues. The germline CDR1 and CDR2 sequences are SGHRS and YFSETQ. This CDR3 is CASSFATSGSTGELFF. CDR3 nucleotides: TGCGCCAGCAGCTTCGCGACTAGCGGGAGCACCGGGGAGCTGTTTTTT.

In this sample, this clonotype turned up many times. This chain uses TRBV7-6 with TRBJ2-5, with D perhaps assigned TRBD1 or TRBD2 (5 bases each). Trimming pared 0 bases from V and 5 bases from J, leaving 7 bases between. The CDR3 is 13 amino acids. The germline gives CDR1 SGHVS, CDR2 FNYEAQ. The CDR3 nucleotides are TGTGCCAGCAGCTTAGCGGGGACGGAGACCCAGTACTTC. Its translation: CASSLAGTETQYF.

This clonotype showed up just a few times. This chain joins TRBV10-2 and TRBJ1-5, with D unresolved. Germline lookup yields CDR1 WSHSY and CDR2 SAAADI. V was cut by 5 bases and J by 3 bases, with 5 bases left in between. The CDR3 covers 12 residues. The CDR3 loop is CASSSTNQPQHF. For the CDR3, the DNA is TGCGCCAGCAGTTCGACCAATCAGCCCCAGCATTTT.

The rearrangement links TRBV21-1 to TRBJ2-5; TRBD2, the D gene given by the table, was not confirmed from the DNA. The J call is in doubt because the DNA end fits TRBJ2-7 better. TRBV21-1 is marked as a pseudogene. CDR3 length: 19 amino acids. CDR3 protein: CAGSKGGTSVPLWSYEQYF. The CDR3, as DNA: TGTGCCGGCAGCAAAGGAGGGACTAGCGTCCCCTTATGGTCCTACGAGCAGTACTTC.

This clonotype came up a few times. V and J are TRBV12-3 or TRBV12-4 and TRBJ2-1; 11 positions match TRBD2. Trimming took 4 bases from V and 9 from J; bases not matched to a gene: 2. The CDR3 sequence is 13 residues long. CDR3 sequence: CASSSGTSGEQFF. The DNA for the CDR3 is TGTGCCAGCAGTTCCGGGACTAGCGGTGAGCAGTTCTTC.

A few counts support this clonotype. The chain is built from TRBV7-8 and TRBJ2-2; D might be TRBD2 (6 bases). Trimming left V 8 bases short and J 3 bases short, with 10 bases between. Germline V gene sequence: CDR1 SGHVS, CDR2 FQNEAQ. The CDR3 consists of 13 residues. CDR3 in amino acids: CASGSGYTGELFF. The CDR3 DNA sequence: TGTGCCAGCGGTAGCGGTTACACCGGGGAGCTGTTTTTT.

This clonotype was seen only a few times. The chain couples TRBV5-1 to TRBJ2-1, with TRBD1 matching over 8 bases. V shed 4 bases, J shed 8 bases, and the junction held 5 bases outside the gene matches. Germline CDR1 is SGHRS and CDR2 is YFSETQ. The CDR3 has 13 residues. The CDR3 bases are TGCGCCAGCAGCGCGGACAGGGCCCATGAGCAGTTCTTC. This translates into CASSADRAHEQFF.

The chain recombines TRBV7-2 with TRBJ2-3; D remains ambiguous. The J call may be wrong; the DNA end is better matched by TRBJ1-5. Per the germline V gene, CDR1 is SGHTA and CDR2 is FQGNSA. CDR3 length: 16 amino acids. CDR3 sequence: CASSPHGLASTDTQHF. DNA for the CDR3: TGTGCCAGCAGCCCCCACGGACTAGCTAGCACAGATACGCAGCATTTT.

In this sample, this clonotype turned up a few times. This rearrangement joins TRBV28 to TRBJ2-1, with a weak D call TRBD2 (6 bases). Germline V gene lookup returns CDR1 MDHEN and CDR2 SYDVKM. The V end was cut by 1 base, the J end by 6 bases, with 10 bases between. The length of the CDR3 is 14 residues. This CDR3 reads CASSLSGVPNEQFF. The CDR3, as DNA: TGTGCCAGCAGTTTATCGGGGGTCCCCAATGAGCAGTTCTTC.

This clonotype was seen a few times. This chain connects TRBV20-1 to TRBJ2-5, with D possibly being TRBD2 (5 bases). This CDR3 contains 12 residues. CDR1 is DFQATT and CDR2 is SNEGSKA in the germline V gene (reference sequence). Trimming left V 6 bases short and J 2 bases short, with 10 bases between. CDR3 in amino acids: CSAAGMQETQYF. In DNA, the CDR3 is TGCAGTGCGGCCGGGATGCAAGAGACCCAGTACTTC.

In the case of this clonotype: Here the CDR3 omits its conserved ending phenylalanine or tryptophan, so a read error is the likely source. V and J are TRBV6-5 and TRBJ2-4; either TRBD1 or TRBD2 may supply D (5 bases each). V gave up 0 bases and J gave up 0 bases, with 21 bases separating them. Germline assignment: CDR1 MNHEY and CDR2 SVGAGI. This CDR3 comprises 20 residues. The CDR3: CASSYSRHGGGEVAKNIQYL. The CDR3 DNA reads as TGTGCCAGCAGTTACTCCCGACACGGTGGGGGAGAGGTAGCCAAAAACATTCAGTACCTC.

V is TRBV5-1 and J is TRBJ1-4; possibly TRBD1 for D (5 bases). V lost 4 bases and J lost 1, with 11 bases in between. CDR1 and CDR2 (germline): SGHRS, YFSETQ. This CDR3 contains 15 residues. CDR3 DNA: TGCGCCAGCAGCGTGACGCAGGGAACTAATGAAAAACTGTTTTTT. This translates into CASSVTQGTNEKLFF.

This clonotype turned up a few times. The gene calls are TRBV18 and TRBJ2-7, with TRBD2 as a possible D gene (6 bases). The CDR3 covers 13 residues. V was trimmed by 4 bases and J by 4 bases, leaving 11 bases between them. CDR1 is KGHSH and CDR2 is LQKENI in the germline V gene. The CDR3 is CASSQLGTYEQYF. DNA for the CDR3: TGTGCCAGCTCACAACTGGGGACTTACGAGCAGTACTTC.

Only a few counts were recorded for this clonotype. The V and J genes are TRBV2 and TRBJ2-1; 11 bases are shared with TRBD2. Germline V lookup: CDR1 SNHLY, CDR2 FYNNEI. The CDR3 covers 15 residues. With V trimmed by 10 bases and J by 4 bases, 9 bases remained unmatched. CDR3 in amino acids: CANLAGGVGYNEQFF. The CDR3 coding sequence is TGTGCCAACCTAGCGGGAGGAGTTGGGTACAATGAGCAGTTCTTC.

V and J are TRBV20-1 and TRBJ2-3, with TRBD1 as a possible D gene (6 bases). V was pared by 5 bases and J by 1 base, with 7 bases between. This CDR3 has 12 amino acids. CDR1 DFQATT and CDR2 SNEGSKA come from the germline V gene (reference sequence). This CDR3 reads CSAAGGTDTQYF. The DNA of the CDR3 is TGCAGTGCTGCAGGGGGCACAGATACGCAGTATTTT.

This rearrangement joins TRBV10-3 to TRBJ2-7; 8 bases match TRBD2. This CDR3 region has 14 residues. V lost 6 bases, J lost 2 bases, and 6 bases stayed unmatched. Germline V gene sequence: CDR1 ENHRY, CDR2 SYGVKD. The CDR3, as DNA: TGTGCCATCAGCCAGGGGCGGGGGGCCTACGAGCAGTACTTC. Its translation: CAISQGRGAYEQYF.